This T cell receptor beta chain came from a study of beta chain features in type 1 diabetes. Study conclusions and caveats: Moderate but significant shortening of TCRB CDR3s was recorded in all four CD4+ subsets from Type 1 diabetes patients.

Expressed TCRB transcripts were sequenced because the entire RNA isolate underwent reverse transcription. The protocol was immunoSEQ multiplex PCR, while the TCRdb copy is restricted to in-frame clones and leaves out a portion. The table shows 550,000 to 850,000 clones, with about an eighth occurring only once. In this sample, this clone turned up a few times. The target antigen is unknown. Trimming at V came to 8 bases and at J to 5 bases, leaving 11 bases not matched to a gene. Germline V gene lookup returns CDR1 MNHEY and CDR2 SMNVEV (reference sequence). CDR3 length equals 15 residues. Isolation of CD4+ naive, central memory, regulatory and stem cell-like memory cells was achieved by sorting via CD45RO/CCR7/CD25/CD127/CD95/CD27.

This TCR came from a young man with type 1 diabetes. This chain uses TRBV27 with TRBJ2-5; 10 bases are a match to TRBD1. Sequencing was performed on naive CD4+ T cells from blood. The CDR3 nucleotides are TGTGCCAGCTGCCCCTCGACAGGGGGCAGGGAGACCCAGTACTTC. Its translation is CASCPSTGGRETQYF.